These 15 T cell receptor beta chains were sequenced from one sample in a study of shared clonotypes between healthy human individuals. Profiling relied on immunoSEQ multiplex PCR, and the TCRdb table lists in-frame clones only, not all of them. The table has about 490,000 clones, 79% seen once. The source material was PBMCs. The origin of the receptors is a woman between 35 and 50 years old in good health. Some clones in this sample may be carry-over from other donors' samples.

CDR3 region: CASSWTATTGTTPNIQYF. Here the CDR3 DNA reads TGTGCCAGCAGCTGGACGGCCACGACAGGGACCACGCCAAACATTCAGTACTTC. V and J are TRBV11-2 and TRBJ2-4; 7 nucleotides agree with TRBD1. V shed 4 bases and J 6 bases; nucleotides not matched to a gene: 18. This CDR3 region has 18 residues. CDR1 is SGHAT, CDR2 FQNNGV, per germline.

This clone has more than one count but fewer than ten. The rearrangement joins TRBV25-1 to TRBJ2-1, with D perhaps matching TRBD2 (5 bases). Germline CDR1 reads MGHDK; CDR2 reads SYGVNS. Trimming removed 5 bases at V and 4 bases at J, with 12 bases between. This CDR3 has 14 amino acids. DNA for the CDR3: TGTGCCAGCAGTAGTACGGGAATTTACAATGAGCAGTTCTTC. Translated: CASSSTGIYNEQFF.

The gene calls are TRBV12-5 and TRBJ1-1; D not resolved. The length of the CDR3 is 15 residues. The ends were cut back, 1 base at V and 2 bases at J, with 11 bases in the middle. Germline V gives CDR1 LGHNT, CDR2 FRNRAP. The CDR3 loop is CASGLALSPNTEAFF. The CDR3 DNA reads TGTGCTAGTGGTTTGGCCTTAAGCCCCAACACTGAAGCTTTCTTT.

The J gene is TRBJ2-7, the V gene TRBV9, with D unresolved. This CDR3 has 14 amino acids. Germline V gives CDR1 SGDLS, CDR2 YYNGEE. The V gene lost 4 bases and the J gene lost 6 bases, with 17 bases spanning the gap. The DNA of the CDR3 is TGTGCCAGCAGCCCGGGCAGCGTACCATCCGAGCAGTACTTC. This codes for CASSPGSVPSEQYF.

This clone was seen only once. J is TRBJ2-5 and V is TRBV9; TRBD1 is a possible D gene (6 bases). CDR3 length: 15 residues. Trimming stripped 0 bases from V and 1 base from J, with 10 bases between. Germline CDR1 is SGDLS and CDR2 is YYNGEE. CDR3 coding DNA: TGTGCCAGCAGCGTAGGCCGACAGGCCCAAGAGACCCAGTACTTC. Protein: CASSVGRQAQETQYF.

V gene TRBV19 combines with J gene TRBJ1-5; D is perhaps TRBD1 (5 bases). Germline CDR1 reads LNHDA; CDR2 reads SQIVND (reference sequence). V was clipped by 6 bases and J by 4 bases, with 16 bases between them. CDR3 length: 15 amino acids. The CDR3 protein is CASRTVGGDNQPQHF. CDR3 DNA: TGTGCCAGTAGAACGGTGGGGGGGGATAATCAGCCCCAGCATTTT.

The rearrangement links TRBV7-9 to TRBJ2-4; D may be TRBD2 (6 bases). CDR3 length equals 18 residues. Trimming left V 3 bases short and J 0 bases short, with 18 bases between. The germline V gene has CDR1 SEHNR and CDR2 FQNEAQ (reference sequence). CDR3 nucleotides: TGTGCCAGCAGCTTCGGGGCCAGCGGGCCACTAGCCAAAAACATTCAGTACTTC. Its protein is CASSFGASGPLAKNIQYF.

This clone was observed a few times. The CDR3 bases are TGTGCCAGCAGCCGTACACTGCGGGACACCATATATTTT. Amino acid sequence: CASSRTLRDTIYF. The genes are TRBV6-6 and TRBJ1-3; no definite D call. V was pared by 6 bases and J by 8 bases, with 14 bases between. This CDR3 contains 13 residues. CDR1 and CDR2 (germline): MNHNY, SVGAGI (reference sequence).

This sequence joins TRBV4-2 and TRBJ2-1; 11 bases agree with TRBD2. The junction had 5 bases not matched to a gene; V was cut back by 3 bases and J by 4 bases. The CDR3 is 16 amino acids. Germline V gene sequence: CDR1 LGHNA, CDR2 YNFKEQ. CDR3 loop: CASSHATSGRYNEQFF. The CDR3 DNA is TGTGCCAGCAGCCACGCCACTAGCGGGAGATACAATGAGCAGTTCTTC.

The chain uses TRBV6-6 and TRBJ2-5, with 8 bases matching TRBD2. V was clipped by 8 bases and J by 4 bases; unmatched bases: 9. This CDR3 region has 14 residues. From germline, CDR1 is MNHNY and CDR2 SVGAGI (reference sequence). The CDR3 is CASGAGEVRETQYF. The CDR3 DNA reads TGTGCCAGCGGAGCGGGAGAGGTGCGAGAGACCCAGTACTTC.

The gene calls are TRBV7-3 and TRBJ1-1; 7 bases fit TRBD1. Trimming at V came to 3 bases and at J to 7 bases, leaving 14 bases not matched to a gene. This CDR3 comprises 16 residues. Germline lookup yields CDR1 SGHTA and CDR2 FQGTGA. CDR3 DNA: TGTGCCAGCAGCTTCGCCCCCACCCCAGGGGGGATTGAAGCTTTCTTT. Protein product: CASSFAPTPGGIEAFF.

The chain uses TRBV30 and TRBJ1-1, with a tentative D call TRBD1 (6 bases). V lost 3 bases and J lost 0, with 8 bases in between. The CDR3 has 13 amino acids. Germline CDR1 is GTSNPN and CDR2 is SVGIG (reference sequence). The CDR3 DNA follows: TGTGCCTGGAGGGACAGCATGAACACTGAAGCTTTCTTT. Amino acid sequence: CAWRDSMNTEAFF.

This chain joins TRBV11-2 and TRBJ2-7, with 8 nucleotides matching TRBD1. Trimming took 4 bases from V and 6 from J; bases not matched to a gene: 5. The V gene's germline CDR1 is SGHAT and CDR2 FQNNGV. The length of the CDR3 is 13 residues. The CDR3 coding sequence is TGTGCCAGCAGCTCGGACAGGGAAGGCGAGCAGTACTTC. Encoded protein: CASSSDREGEQYF.

Note on this clone: A far more abundant clone sits one base away, making this likely a read error. The chain joins TRBV6-6 to TRBJ1-1; D uncertain. The CDR3 totals 13 residues. Trimming took 0 bases from V and 6 from J, leaving 8 bases between them. Germline V gene data show CDR1 as MNHNY and CDR2 as SVGAGI (reference sequence). This CDR3 is CASSYSISAEAFF. CDR3 coding DNA: TGTGCCAGCAGTTACTCTATCAGCGCTGAAGCTTTCTTT.

This clone has a single count. This chain joins TRBV29-1 and TRBJ2-7, with D maybe TRBD1 (6 bases). The CDR3 covers 13 residues. Germline values: CDR1 SQVTM, CDR2 ANQGSEA. Deletions cut 8 bases from V and 0 bases from J, with 14 bases between. The chain's CDR3 is CSTRTASSYEQYF. DNA for the CDR3: TGCAGCACCCGGACAGCGAGCTCCTACGAGCAGTACTTC.